The clone carrying this TCR beta chain occurred once. Original processing methods: Amplifying reference gene primers gave estimates of nucleated cell counts. The repertoire was sequenced with immunoSEQ multiplex PCR; TCRdb's copy has only in-frame clones and lacks some. V and J calls and clone size follow that table, whereas D and trimming were derived from the DNA. The data hold 310,000 or so clones, with more than 75% observed a single time. V was shortened by 1 base and J by 7 bases, with 10 bases between the two germline ends. Per the germline V gene, CDR1 is GTSNPN and CDR2 is SVGIG (reference sequence). The CDR3 extends over 12 amino acids. This record comes from a study of blood T cell repertoires in COVID-19. For the study at large: The cDNA or gDNA used as material had been derived from T cells, B-cell-depleted T cells, or PBMCs.

The rearrangement links TRBV30 to TRBJ1-2, with D possibly matching TRBD1 (5 bases). This sequence was found in a man aged 50 to 60 with active or convalescent COVID-19. The sample taken for sequencing was peripheral blood. The CDR3 loop reads CAWSGQGLGYTF. The CDR3 coding sequence is TGTGCCTGGAGTGGGCAGGGTCTTGGCTACACCTTC.